These T cell receptor beta chains were read from a single sample in a study of T cells in Graves' hyperthyroidism and ophthalmopathy. TCRdb independently ran MiXCR on the multiplex PCR reads; one entry per CDR3 protein. The sample yields under 200,000 distinct CDR3 sequences, 9.4% seen once. The material sequenced was blood. Receptors originate from a woman between 18 and 29 years old with Graves' hyperthyroidism that later progressed to Graves' ophthalmopathy. The CDR3 runs from the conserved cysteine through the conserved F or W. D genes are given only for firm matches. Not every row has a clone size; where given, it reads once, few, many or a size class.

V	D	size	J	DNA	CDR3
TRBV13	NA	many	TRBJ2-3	TGTGCCAGCAGCTTTCCGGCGGATAGCACAGATACGCAGTATTTT	CASSFPADSTDTQYF
TRBV10-3	NA	many	TRBJ1-1	TGTGCCATCAGTACCGGGACGATAAACACTGAAGCTTTCTTT	CAISTGTINTEAFF
TRBV12-3/TRBV12-4	NA	many	TRBJ1-6	TGTGCCAGCAGTATGTCACAGGTTTCACCCCTCCACTTT	CASSMSQVSPLHF
TRBV6-1	TRBD1	many	TRBJ1-2	TGTGCCAGCAGAGCCGGGACAGGGTCTTCCTACACCTTC	CASRAGTGSSYTF
TRBV9	TRBD1	few	TRBJ2-5	TGTGCCAGCAGTCCACAGGGGCCCGGCGCCCAAGAGGCCCAGTACTTC	CASSPQGPGAQEAQYF
TRBV6-1	TRBD1	NA	TRBJ1-2	TGTGCCAGCAGCCGACAGGGATACTATGGCTACACCTTC	CASSRQGYYGYTF
TRBV5-1	NA	few	TRBJ1-5	TGCGCCAGCAGCCCCGACGGGGCTTATAGCAATCAGCCCCAGCATTTT	CASSPDGAYSNQPQHF
TRBV11-2	TRBD2	many	TRBJ2-1	TGTGCCAGCAGCTTAGTCCTAGCGGGAGTCGATGAGCAGTTCTTC	CASSLVLAGVDEQFF
TRBV9	NA	few	TRBJ1-1	TGTGCCAGCAGCGTAGTTGTGGGGGATTACGCTGAAGCTTTCTTT	CASSVVVGDYAEAFF
TRBV2	TRBD1	many	TRBJ1-2	TGTGCCAGCAATTGGGACAGGTCGTATGGCTACACCTTC	CASNWDRSYGYTF
TRBV5-6	NA	many	TRBJ2-3	TGTGCCAGCAGCTTGGGGTCTAGATCAGATACGCAGTATTTT	CASSLGSRSDTQYF
TRBV27	NA	many	TRBJ2-1	TGTGCCAGCAGTCAAAAAGCTAGCCAGTACAATGAGCAGTTCTTC	CASSQKASQYNEQFF
TRBV4-1	NA	many	TRBJ1-1	TGCGCCAGCAGCCAAACAAACACTGAAGCTTTCTTT	CASSQTNTEAFF
TRBV20-1	NA	many	TRBJ2-5	TGCAGTGCTAGAGATATAGGGGCTCACGGGGAGACCCAGTACTTC	CSARDIGAHGETQYF
TRBV7-9	NA	many	TRBJ1-5	TGTGCCAGCAGCTTGATCGACAGCAATCAGCCCCAGCATTTT	CASSLIDSNQPQHF
TRBV7-3	NA	many	TRBJ1-1	TGTGCCAGCAGCCAGGAGGGAGGTACTGAAGCTTTCTTT	CASSQEGGTEAFF
TRBV11-3	NA	many	TRBJ2-1	TGTGCCAGCAGCTTATTGGGCGGCCCCTACAATGAGCAGTTCTTC	CASSLLGGPYNEQFF
TRBV30	NA	many	TRBJ2-7	TGTGCCTGGAGTGGCAGGGGTAAGCAGTACTTC	CAWSGRGKQYF
TRBV2	TRBD2	NA	TRBJ2-3	TGTGCCAGCCGACTAGCTGCAAGCACAGATACGCAGTATTTT	CASRLAASTDTQYF
TRBV7-2	NA	many	TRBJ2-1	TGTGCCAGCACCTCTCCGAGGGGGGGACGGTACAATGAGCAGTTCTTC	CASTSPRGGRYNEQFF
TRBV6-1	TRBD1	many	TRBJ1-5	TGTGCCAGCAGTGAGACAGGGGCCCACAGATATAGCAATCAGCCCCAGCATTTT	CASSETGAHRYSNQPQHF
TRBV6-1	TRBD1	many	TRBJ2-7	TGTGCCAGCAGTTCCTCCTGGGACAGGGGCTACGAGCAGTACTTC	CASSSSWDRGYEQYF
TRBV14	NA	many	TRBJ2-5	TGTGCCAGCAGCCAAGGGGTTAGAGAGACCCAGTACTTC	CASSQGVRETQYF
TRBV27	NA	many	TRBJ1-5	TGTGCCAGCAGGCGGGACTATAATCAGCCCCAGCATTTT	CASRRDYNQPQHF
TRBV2	NA	many	TRBJ1-2	TGTGCCAGCATAGGGGTAGATGGCTACACCTTC	CASIGVDGYTF
TRBV7-8	NA	many	TRBJ1-5	TGTGCCAGCCAAAGGGAGAGCAATCAGCCCCAGCATTTT	CASQRESNQPQHF
TRBV28	NA	many	TRBJ1-2	TGTGCCAGCAGGGGAGGGGTCCTGCTGATAGGCTACACCTTC	CASRGGVLLIGYTF
TRBV7-9	NA	few	TRBJ1-1	TGTGCCAGCAGCTTGGGACTGCAGAACGCTGAAGCTTTCTTT	CASSLGLQNAEAFF
TRBV12-3/TRBV12-4	NA	many	TRBJ2-5	TGTGCCAGCAGTTTGTCCGTATCGGTGACCCAGTACTTC	CASSLSVSVTQYF
TRBV3-1	TRBD1	many	TRBJ2-5	TGTGCCAGCAGCCCCTGGGACAGGGGGCAGGAGACCCAGTACTTC	CASSPWDRGQETQYF
TRBV6-1	TRBD1	many	TRBJ2-7	TGTGCCAGCAGTCCCTTGACAGGGCGGTACGAGCAGTACTTC	CASSPLTGRYEQYF
TRBV24-1	TRBD2	many	TRBJ2-3	TGTGCCACCAGTGACCGACTAGCGGGAGCCGACACAGATACGCAGTATTTT	CATSDRLAGADTDTQYF
TRBV3-1	NA	few	TRBJ2-2	TGTGCCAGCAGCCAAAGGGGTTCACTTAAAACGAACGGGGAGCTGTTTTTT	CASSQRGSLKTNGELFF
TRBV7-2	TRBD2	many	TRBJ2-7	TGTGCCAGCAGCGTAACTAGCGGGGGTTTCGAGCAGTACTTC	CASSVTSGGFEQYF
TRBV3-1	NA	many	TRBJ1-5	TGTGCCAGCAGCCAATTGGAGAACAGTCCCCAGCATTTT	CASSQLENSPQHF
TRBV5-1	NA	many	TRBJ2-3	TGCGCCAGCAGCTTGGTTGTCGACACAGATACGCAGTATTTT	CASSLVVDTDTQYF
TRBV30	NA	many	TRBJ1-4	TGTGCCTGGAGTTTAAAAGGGGGAGGTGAAAAACTGTTTTTT	CAWSLKGGGEKLFF
TRBV12-3/TRBV12-4	TRBD1	many	TRBJ1-2	TGTGCCAGCAGTTCCCAGGGGGCCTATGGCTACACCTTC	CASSSQGAYGYTF
TRBV5-8	TRBD1	many	TRBJ2-1	TGTGCCAGCAGCCCAGGGGGCTCCCCCTACAATGAGCAGTTCTTC	CASSPGGSPYNEQFF
TRBV6-1	TRBD2	many	TRBJ2-7	TGTGCCAGCAGAGGAGCGGGGGAAAGCTCCTACGAGCAGTACTTC	CASRGAGESSYEQYF
TRBV29-1	NA	many	TRBJ1-1	TGCAGCGTTGACTCGGGCCTATTAAATGAAGCTTTCTTT	CSVDSGLLNEAFF
TRBV6-2/TRBV6-3	TRBD2	few	TRBJ2-6	TGTGCCAGCAGTTCGGGACTAGCGGGCAACTCTGGGGCCAACGTCCTGACTTTC	CASSSGLAGNSGANVLTF
TRBV18	NA	NA	TRBJ1-2	TGTGCCAGCTCACCGGAGGGGACATATGGCTACACCTTC	CASSPEGTYGYTF
TRBV20-1	TRBD1	many	TRBJ2-1	TGCAGTGCTAGGGGACAGGGGGCTCCGGAGCAGTTCTTC	CSARGQGAPEQFF
TRBV20-1	NA	many	TRBJ1-6	TGCAGTGCTAGAGATCACCCAGGGACTCTGGGGTCACCCCTCCACTTT	CSARDHPGTLGSPLHF
TRBV2	NA	many	TRBJ1-3	TGTGCCAGCAGTGAAAGGAGGGACCGGGGAAACACCATATATTTT	CASSERRDRGNTIYF
TRBV29-1	TRBD1	NA	TRBJ2-7	TGCAGCGCAGAGACAGGGGTAGGATACGAGCAGTACTTC	CSAETGVGYEQYF
TRBV2	TRBD1	many	TRBJ1-6	TGTGCCAGCAGTGAAGTGACAGGGGGTTCACCCCTCCACTTT	CASSEVTGGSPLHF
TRBV29-1	NA	many	TRBJ2-5	TGCAGCGTTGAAGGGCAGACCCAGTACTTC	CSVEGQTQYF